This passage covers 17 T cell receptor beta chains from one sample sequenced in a study of identical twins. TCRdb ran MiXCR on the 5' RACE reads and lists one entry per CDR3 protein. Of around 1.7 million distinct CDR3 sequences in the sample, 25% to 35% were seen once. Material: cord blood. The receptors shown here come from a newborn girl in good health.

The genes are TRBV28 and TRBJ1-2, with TRBD1 matching over 7 bases. V lost 8 bases and J lost 8; bases outside the gene matches: 14. The CDR3 has 14 amino acids. Germline loops: CDR1 MDHEN, CDR2 SYDVKM. The CDR3 coding sequence is TGTGCCAGCTCAAACCCGGGGCAGGGGGACGGCTACACCTTC. This translates into CASSNPGQGDGYTF.

The J gene is TRBJ2-7, the V gene TRBV4-2, with 11 positions matching TRBD2. With 1 base clipped from V and 2 bases from J, the junction kept 4 bases outside the gene matches. The germline V gene has CDR1 LGHNA and CDR2 YNFKEQ. This CDR3 has 16 residues. CDR3 coding DNA: TGTGCCAGCAGCCAAGGCCCGGGACTAGCGGCCTACGAGCAGTACTTC. Its translation is CASSQGPGLAAYEQYF.

This clonotype was counted a few times. Just one base apart from a much larger clone, this may be a read error. V and J are TRBV3-1 and TRBJ1-2; D perhaps matches TRBD1 (5 bases). The CDR3 sequence is 14 residues long. Trimming stripped 1 base from V and 0 bases from J, with 6 bases between. Per germline, CDR1 LGHDT and CDR2 YNNKEL (reference sequence). The CDR3 spells CASSQGTTNYGYTF. The CDR3 nucleotides read TGTGCCAGCAGCCAAGGGACAACTAACTATGGCTACACCTTC.

This clonotype was seen more than once but under ten times. The V call is TRBV6-2 or TRBV6-3, the J call TRBJ1-2; D unresolved. There are 11 residues in the CDR3. The germline CDR1 and CDR2 sequences are MNHEY and SVGEGT. With 2 bases removed from V and 11 bases from J, the gap between germline ends came to 9 bases. CDR3: CASSYDPAYTF. CDR3 DNA: TGTGCCAGCAGTTACGATCCAGCTTACACCTTC.

This clonotype was detected ten times or more. This sequence joins TRBV20-1 and TRBJ2-1; 9 bases are shared with TRBD2. The germline gives CDR1 DFQATT, CDR2 SNEGSKA (reference sequence). There are 15 residues in the CDR3. Trimming at V came to 3 bases and at J to 4 bases, leaving 7 bases not matched to a gene. The CDR3 DNA sequence: TGCAGTGCTAGGGGGCTTGCGGGGGGGTACAATGAGCAGTTCTTC. Protein: CSARGLAGGYNEQFF.

This clonotype turned up a few times. The CDR3 nucleotides read TGTGCCAGCAGTCCCCAACAGGCTGACTATGGCTACACCTTC. Protein: CASSPQQADYGYTF. This chain links TRBV6-5 with TRBJ1-2; TRBD1 is a possible D gene (5 bases). This CDR3 is built from 14 residues. V gave up 5 bases and J gave up 3 bases, with 13 bases separating them. Germline V CDR1 and CDR2: MNHEY, SVGAGI.

The V call is TRBV7-9, the J call TRBJ2-2; 9 bases match TRBD1. This CDR3 region has 17 residues. V lost 3 bases, J lost 3 bases, and 8 bases stayed unmatched. The germline V gene has CDR1 SEHNR and CDR2 FQNEAQ (reference sequence). CDR3 loop: CASSFRLRTGDTGELFF. CDR3 bases: TGTGCCAGCAGCTTCCGTCTGAGGACAGGGGACACCGGGGAGCTGTTTTTT.

This clonotype was seen a handful of times. The rearrangement links TRBV18 to TRBJ2-7; D gene ambiguous. Per the germline V gene, CDR1 is KGHSH and CDR2 is LQKENI. Trimming left V 1 base short and J 5 bases short, with 9 bases between. This CDR3 is built from 13 residues. CDR3 DNA: TGTGCCAGCTCACCACGGGGTGCGGACGAGCAGTACTTC. As protein: CASSPRGADEQYF.

This clonotype came up a few times. The J gene is TRBJ2-7, the V gene TRBV5-5; D is perhaps TRBD1 or TRBD2 (7 bases each). Germline V gene lookup returns CDR1 SGHKS and CDR2 YYEKEE (reference sequence). The CDR3 loop spans 16 amino acids. Trimming shortened V by 3 bases and J by 2 bases, and 18 bases separated the two germline ends. CDR3 residues: CASSYDRQGGTYEQYF. In DNA form, the CDR3 reads TGTGCCAGCAGCTACGACCGACAGGGAGGGACCTACGAGCAGTACTTC.

The sample holds a few counts of this clonotype. The rearrangement uses TRBV20-1 and TRBJ1-2; 8 bases are shared with TRBD1. The CDR3 has 13 amino acids. In germline, CDR1 is DFQATT, CDR2 SNEGSKA (reference sequence). V lost 6 bases and J lost 2; bases outside the gene matches: 5. The CDR3 DNA is TGCAGTGCCCCCGACAGGGGAAACTATGGCTACACCTTC. Residues: CSAPDRGNYGYTF.

The genes are TRBV5-1 and TRBJ2-3; maybe TRBD2 (5 bases). Germline V gene data show CDR1 as SGHRS and CDR2 as YFSETQ. The CDR3 has 16 residues. V dropped 4 bases and J dropped 0 bases, with 15 bases sitting between them. The DNA for the CDR3 is TGCGCCAGCAGCCCAGGACTGTTTTCTAGCACAGATACGCAGTATTTT. Translating gives CASSPGLFSSTDTQYF.

The J gene is TRBJ2-1, the V gene TRBV30; D is perhaps TRBD2 (6 bases). The J call is uncertain, as TRBJ2-7 better fits the DNA end. Germline V CDR1 and CDR2: GTSNPN, SVGIG (reference sequence). There are 14 residues in the CDR3. This CDR3 is CAWSPGLLYNEQYF. CDR3 DNA: TGTGCCTGGAGCCCGGGACTCTTATACAATGAGCAGTACTTC.

This clonotype was counted many times. The CDR3 is CASSLQGGNSPLHF. CDR3 DNA: TGTGCCAGCAGTTTACAGGGTGGTAATTCACCCCTCCACTTT. The V gene is TRBV28, the J gene TRBJ1-6, with D perhaps TRBD1 (5 bases). CDR3 size: 14 residues. In germline, CDR1 is MDHEN, CDR2 SYDVKM. V was clipped by 2 bases and J by 6 bases, with 8 bases between them.

The chain has TRBV20-1 and TRBJ2-3; D ambiguous. CDR1 DFQATT and CDR2 SNEGSKA come from the germline V gene (reference sequence). The ends were cut back, 0 bases at V and 3 bases at J, with 16 bases in the middle. The CDR3 spans 16 residues. CDR3 sequence reads: CSARDSGPRTTDTQYF. CDR3 bases: TGCAGTGCTAGAGATTCCGGGCCTCGAACTACAGATACGCAGTATTTT.

This clonotype occurred many times. The junction and the germline gene differ at one end; a read error may be behind it. The V call is TRBV28, the J call TRBJ2-1; 8 bases align to TRBD2. CDR1 is MDHEN, CDR2 SYDVKM, per germline. The CDR3 is 13 amino acids. CDR3 loop: CASSGLAYNEQFF. DNA of the CDR3: TGTGCCAGCAGTGGACTAGCCTATAATGAGCAGTTCTTC. Full variable domain (missing parts from reference TRBV28 and TRBJ2-1): DVKVTQSSRYLVKRTGEKVFLECVQDMDHENMFWYRQDPGLGLRLIYFSYDVKMKEKGDIPEGYSVSREKKERFSLILESASTNQTSMYLCASSGLAYNEQFFGPGTRLTVL.

This clonotype was observed a handful of times. The rearrangement joins TRBV5-5 to TRBJ2-7, with a tentative D call TRBD1 (6 bases). The CDR3 is 13 amino acids. Trimming removed 2 bases at V and 3 bases at J, with 9 bases between. Per germline, CDR1 SGHKS and CDR2 YYEKEE (reference sequence). In nucleotides, the CDR3 is TGTGCCAGCAGCTTTAAAGGGGGCTACGAGCAGTACTTC. It is translated as CASSFKGGYEQYF.

V is TRBV3-1 and J is TRBJ2-3, with 12 bases fitting TRBD2. The CDR3 has 16 amino acids. Trimming took 5 bases from V and 6 from J; bases not matched to a gene: 9. Germline V lookup: CDR1 LGHDT, CDR2 YNNKEL (reference sequence). The CDR3: CASSSPSGRASDTQYF. The CDR3 nucleotides are TGTGCCAGCAGCTCACCTAGCGGGAGGGCCTCCGATACGCAGTATTTT.